This passage covers 26 T cell receptor beta chains from one sample sequenced in a study of cytomegalovirus exposure and HLA in healthy donors. The PCR employed 60 Vbeta primers together with 13 Jbeta primers. Method: immunoSEQ multiplex PCR; TCRdb's copy keeps in-frame clones and lacks some. The sample records 130,000 or so clones, around 72% being singletons. The sequencing sample was made of PBMCs. The origin of the receptors is a young woman in good health and CMV-seronegative.

The CDR3, as DNA: TGTGCCAGCAGTGGCGGGAGAGACACAGATACGCAGTATTTT. Translation gives CASSGGRDTDTQYF. The J gene is TRBJ2-3, the V gene TRBV6-1; TRBD2 aligns across 7 bases. The CDR3 consists of 14 residues. V gave up 4 bases and J gave up 2 bases; unmatched junction bases: 3. From germline, CDR1 is MNHNS and CDR2 SASEGT.

J is TRBJ2-2 and V is TRBV2; D not resolved. The length of the CDR3 is 13 residues. V lost 2 bases and J 3 bases, leaving 4 bases between the germline ends. Germline V gene lookup returns CDR1 SNHLY and CDR2 FYNNEI. The CDR3 region has the DNA TGTGCCAGCAGTGAAACAGACACCGGGGAGCTGTTTTTT. It codes for CASSETDTGELFF. The variable domain in full, completed from reference TRBV2 and TRBJ2-2, reads EPEVTQTPSHQVTQMGQEVILRCVPISNHLYFYWYRQILGQKVEFLVSFYNNEISEKSEIFDDQFSVERPDGSNFTLKIRSTKLEDSAMYFCASSETDTGELFFGEGSRLTVL.

Comment on this clone: Other DNA sequences within the sample encode an identical CDR3. The chain uses TRBV29-1 and TRBJ2-7; 7 positions agree with TRBD2. V shed 4 bases and J 2 bases; nucleotides not matched to a gene: 2. The CDR3 consists of 12 residues. Per germline, CDR1 SQVTM and CDR2 ANQGSEA. The CDR3 loop reads CSVGGGTYEQYF. In DNA form, the CDR3 reads TGCAGCGTTGGGGGGGGTACCTACGAGCAGTACTTC.

The chain employs TRBV7-9 and TRBJ2-7; TRBD2 agrees at 7 bases. The ends lost 5 bases at V and 7 bases at J; junction bases unmatched: 11. Germline CDR1 and CDR2: SEHNR and FQNEAQ (reference sequence). This CDR3 has 14 residues. For the CDR3, the DNA is TGTGCCAGCAGCACCCGGGGGGAAATCGGAGAGCAGTACTTC. Translation: CASSTRGEIGEQYF.

V gene TRBV4-1 combines with J gene TRBJ2-7, with D possibly being TRBD2 (6 bases). The ends were cut back, 7 bases at V and 1 base at J, with 14 bases in the middle. Germline V gives CDR1 MGHRA, CDR2 YSYEKL. The CDR3 sequence is 14 residues long. The CDR3 DNA follows: TGCGCCAGCATGGAGGGAGTGGGATCCTACGAGCAGTACTTC. The encoded protein is CASMEGVGSYEQYF.

The V and J genes are TRBV4-1 and TRBJ1-1, with TRBD1 as a possible D gene (5 bases). The CDR3 is made up of 15 amino acids. Germline CDR1 is MGHRA and CDR2 is YSYEKL. Trimming pared 0 bases from V and 1 base from J, leaving 9 bases between. Here the CDR3 DNA reads TGCGCCAGCAGCCAAGATCCACAGGCGAACACTGAAGCTTTCTTT. The encoded protein is CASSQDPQANTEAFF.

This chain connects TRBV29-1 to TRBJ2-1, with 8 bases aligning to TRBD1. The CDR3 is made up of 14 amino acids. Germline V lookup: CDR1 SQVTM, CDR2 ANQGSEA. J was trimmed by 7 bases and V by 5 bases; bases with no gene match: 10. The DNA for the CDR3 is TGCAGCGTTATCGTCCGGACAGGGTTGAATGAGCAGTTCTTC. Protein product: CSVIVRTGLNEQFF.

This rearrangement joins TRBV29-1 to TRBJ1-5, with 10 bases matching TRBD1. CDR1 is SQVTM and CDR2 is ANQGSEA in the germline V gene. The CDR3 has 15 amino acids. The V and J ends lost 7 bases and 8 bases, in that order; junction bases with no gene match: 14. CDR3 in DNA: TGCAGCGCCACCGACGGGACAGGGGCCGCAGAGCCCCAGCATTTT. Translating it yields CSATDGTGAAEPQHF. The complete variable domain, with remaining parts taken from reference TRBV29-1 and TRBJ1-5, reads SAVISQKPSRDICQRGTSLTIQCQVDSQVTMMFWYRQQPGQSLTLIATANQGSEATYESGFVIDKFPISRPNLTFSTLTVSNMSPEDSSIYLCSATDGTGAAEPQHFGDGTRLSIL.

The chain has TRBV29-1 and TRBJ2-2; D not resolved. With 6 bases removed from V and 1 base from J, the gap between germline ends came to 12 bases. CDR1 is SQVTM, CDR2 ANQGSEA, per germline. This CDR3 comprises 14 residues. The CDR3 loop is CSVLGLQNTGELFF. CDR3 bases: TGCAGCGTCCTGGGCCTTCAGAACACCGGGGAGCTGTTTTTT.

This chain links TRBV6-1 with TRBJ2-7; D might be TRBD1 (8 bases). Trimming took 6 bases from V and 1 from J, leaving 16 bases between them. The CDR3 is 15 residues long. Per the germline V gene, CDR1 is MNHNS and CDR2 is SASEGT. This CDR3 reads CASSPQGGDSYEQYF. CDR3 in DNA: TGTGCCAGCAGCCCACAGGGGGGGGATTCCTACGAGCAGTACTTC.

V is TRBV5-4 and J is TRBJ2-3; D may be TRBD2 (5 bases). CDR1 and CDR2 from the germline V gene are SGHNT and YYREEE (reference sequence). The CDR3 spans 14 residues. V was pared by 5 bases and J by 5 bases, with 15 bases between. The CDR3 DNA is TGTGCCAGCAGGAGAACAGAGGGCCGAGATACGCAGTATTTT. This encodes CASRRTEGRDTQYF.

This clone was seen a handful of times. The genes are TRBV10-1 and TRBJ1-1; weak D call: TRBD1 (6 bases). The length of the CDR3 is 13 residues. The germline V gene encodes CDR1 WNHNN and CDR2 SYGVQD (reference sequence). The V end lost 4 bases, the J end lost 7 bases, and 13 bases lay between the germline ends. The DNA of the CDR3 is TGCGCCAGCAGTGCTACAGGGTTCGGTGAAGCTTTCTTT. It yields the protein CASSATGFGEAFF.

This chain uses TRBV7-9 with TRBJ1-1; 8 bases fit TRBD1. Germline-derived CDR1 and CDR2 are SEHNR and FQNEAQ (reference sequence). The junction had 7 bases not matched to a gene; V was cut back by 5 bases and J by 5 bases. The CDR3 has 14 residues. The CDR3 DNA reads TGTGCCAGCAGCATGGGACAGGCCGGAACTGAAGCTTTCTTT. Protein sequence: CASSMGQAGTEAFF.

This clone has more than one count but fewer than ten. V usage is TRBV4-1 and J usage is TRBJ1-1; no clear D gene. With 3 bases removed from V and 6 bases from J, the gap between germline ends came to 5 bases. Germline V lookup: CDR1 MGHRA, CDR2 YSYEKL. CDR3 length: 11 amino acids. CDR3 amino acids: CASSHASEAFF. CDR3 sequence (DNA): TGCGCCAGCAGCCATGCGTCTGAAGCTTTCTTT.

The V and J genes are TRBV29-1 and TRBJ2-5, with D perhaps matching TRBD2 (5 bases). The end of the DNA aligns better with TRBJ2-7, so the J call may be wrong. This CDR3 has 14 residues. Looked up from germline, CDR1 is SQVTM and CDR2 is ANQGSEA. The CDR3 region has the DNA TGCAGCGTTGAGACTAATTTAGGCAGCTACGAGCAGTACTTC. This codes for CSVETNLGSYEQYF.

This chain connects TRBV7-9 to TRBJ2-2; D not resolved. The length of the CDR3 is 17 residues. V shed 5 bases and J shed 1 base, with 17 bases lying between them. CDR1 and CDR2 (germline): SEHNR, FQNEAQ (reference sequence). In nucleotides, the CDR3 is TGTGCCAGCAGCGGTATGGTCTTTAGTAGGAACACCGGGGAGCTGTTTTTT. Residues: CASSGMVFSRNTGELFF.

The CDR3: CASSTRGLDYGYTF. CDR3 nucleotide sequence: TGTGCCAGCAGTACCAGGGGCTTGGACTATGGCTACACCTTC. The J gene is TRBJ1-2, the V gene TRBV6-1, with D perhaps TRBD1 (6 bases). Germline CDR1 and CDR2: MNHNS and SASEGT. This CDR3 comprises 14 residues. V lost 5 bases to trimming and J lost 3 bases, with 13 bases between them.

This chain joins TRBV5-1 and TRBJ2-7, with TRBD2 matching 14 bases. The CDR3 contains 15 residues. Germline V lookup: CDR1 SGHRS, CDR2 YFSETQ. With 4 bases clipped from V and 7 bases from J, the junction kept 7 bases outside the gene matches. The CDR3, as DNA: TGCGCCAGCAGCCCCGCGACTAGCGGGAGGGTTGAGCAGTACTTC. Its protein is CASSPATSGRVEQYF.

V and J are TRBV6-1 and TRBJ1-1, with a possible D match to TRBD1 (5 bases). Trimming cost V 11 bases and J 1 base, with 11 bases left between them. The germline V gene has CDR1 MNHNS and CDR2 SASEGT. The CDR3 has 12 amino acids. The CDR3 is CAGRQSNTEAFF. DNA of the CDR3: TGTGCCGGAAGACAGTCGAACACTGAAGCTTTCTTT.

The chain combines TRBV5-1 with TRBJ2-5, with 10 bases matching TRBD2. V lost 0 bases, J lost 6 bases, and 11 bases stayed unmatched. The CDR3 covers 17 residues. The V gene's germline CDR1 is SGHRS and CDR2 YFSETQ. The CDR3 protein is CASSLDVSASGSKTQYF. Here the CDR3 DNA reads TGCGCCAGCAGCTTGGATGTGTCGGCTAGCGGGAGCAAGACCCAGTACTTC.

The chain employs TRBV29-1 and TRBJ2-1; unclear D gene. Trimming cost V 7 bases and J 9 bases, with 22 bases left between them. The V gene's germline CDR1 is SQVTM and CDR2 ANQGSEA. The CDR3 loop spans 14 amino acids. CDR3 nucleotide sequence: TGCAGCGCTTCGATCTCCCCCGGGTACGGTGAGCAGTTCTTC. Protein product: CSASISPGYGEQFF.

This sequence joins TRBV19 and TRBJ2-1, with 11 bases lining up with TRBD2. The ends lost 5 bases at V and 9 bases at J; junction bases unmatched: 6. This CDR3 spans 14 amino acids. CDR1 is LNHDA, CDR2 SQIVND, per germline (reference sequence). The CDR3 sequence is CASSSLAGAAEQFF. CDR3 in DNA: TGTGCCAGTAGTTCACTAGCGGGAGCAGCTGAGCAGTTCTTC.

In its sample, this clone was seen a few times. The chain carries TRBV19 and TRBJ1-2; 9 nucleotides line up with TRBD1. The V gene's germline CDR1 is LNHDA and CDR2 SQIVND (reference sequence). This CDR3 is 16 amino acids long. V was clipped by 1 base and J by 8 bases; unmatched bases: 11. CDR3 amino acids: CASSIARGQGSSGYTF. CDR3 coding DNA: TGTGCCAGTAGTATAGCACGGGGACAGGGATCCTCCGGCTACACCTTC. The full variable domain, rest sourced from reference TRBV19 and TRBJ1-2, is DGGITQSPKYLFRKEGQNVTLSCEQNLNHDAMYWYRQDPGQGLRLIYYSQIVNDFQKGDIAEGYSVSREKKESFPLTVTSAQKNPTAFYLCASSIARGQGSSGYTFGSGTRLTVV.

This sequence joins TRBV25-1 and TRBJ1-1, with 8 bases matching TRBD1. This CDR3 is 18 amino acids long. The J segment lost 1 base and the V segment lost 5 bases, leaving 15 bases of the junction unmatched. Germline assignment: CDR1 MGHDK and CDR2 SYGVNS. The CDR3 is CASSPPWTGYRGNTEAFF. The CDR3, as DNA: TGTGCCAGCAGTCCCCCGTGGACAGGGTATCGGGGGAACACTGAAGCTTTCTTT.

This chain joins TRBV2 and TRBJ1-1, with D unclear. This CDR3 is built from 13 residues. The germline V and J ends were trimmed by 6 bases and 0 bases, with 8 bases remaining between them. Germline CDR1 reads SNHLY; CDR2 reads FYNNEI. This CDR3 reads CASRITLNTEAFF. CDR3 DNA sequence: TGTGCCAGCAGAATAACATTGAACACTGAAGCTTTCTTT.

The chain is built from TRBV6-5 and TRBJ2-3, with D possibly matching TRBD1 (6 bases). The CDR3 is 13 amino acids. The V end was cut by 4 bases, the J end by 9 bases, with 14 bases between. CDR1 and CDR2 from the germline V gene are MNHEY and SVGAGI. The CDR3 nucleotides are TGTGCCAGCAGTTCCCCTGGAACAGGGACGCAGTATTTT. Translating gives CASSSPGTGTQYF.